This T cell receptor (beta chain) was recorded in a study of T cell repertoires in cytomegalovirus infection. Study at large: It can be stated that public TCR beta signatures indicated CMV infection as well as a matching HLA type.

TCRdb reprocessed the reads via MiXCR and lists one record per CDR3 protein. The sample lists approximately 250,000 distinct CDR3 sequences, roughly 22% occurring once. V dropped 3 bases and J dropped 10; count of bases not matched to a gene: 6. Germline assignment: CDR1 SQVTM and CDR2 ANQGSEA. This CDR3 comprises 12 residues. This clonotype was obtained from a human donor in good health (CMV status not recorded). Some clones in this sample may be carry-over from other donors' samples. The rearrangement uses TRBV29-1 and TRBJ2-1; 7 bases map to TRBD2. The sample comprised CD8+ T cells from PBMCs. The CDR3 sequence is CSVEFGGGEQFF. CDR3 bases: TGCAGCGTTGAGTTCGGGGGAGGGGAGCAGTTCTTC.